This T cell receptor (beta chain) was observed in a study of T cell changes during pregnancy in multiple sclerosis. The germline CDR1 and CDR2 sequences are SGHDT and YYEEEE. Between the trimmed V and J ends, which lost 2 bases and 5 bases, there was a span of 7 bases. This CDR3 has 12 residues. The assay was immunoSEQ multiplex PCR, and TCRdb's table has in-frame clones only and misses some. Of tens of thousands of clones listed, around 86% are singletons. This clone was seen more than once but under ten times. The sample carries other DNA sequences with the same CDR3. The receptor was derived from a female donor in good health, enrolled as a control in a pregnancy study. The chain uses TRBV5-6 and TRBJ1-1; D is perhaps TRBD1 (6 bases). Specimen: CD8+ T cells from peripheral blood mononuclear cells, collected in the first trimester of pregnancy. CDR3 in amino acids: CASSLRGTEAFF. In nucleotides, the CDR3 is TGTGCCAGCAGCTTAAGGGGGACTGAAGCTTTCTTT.